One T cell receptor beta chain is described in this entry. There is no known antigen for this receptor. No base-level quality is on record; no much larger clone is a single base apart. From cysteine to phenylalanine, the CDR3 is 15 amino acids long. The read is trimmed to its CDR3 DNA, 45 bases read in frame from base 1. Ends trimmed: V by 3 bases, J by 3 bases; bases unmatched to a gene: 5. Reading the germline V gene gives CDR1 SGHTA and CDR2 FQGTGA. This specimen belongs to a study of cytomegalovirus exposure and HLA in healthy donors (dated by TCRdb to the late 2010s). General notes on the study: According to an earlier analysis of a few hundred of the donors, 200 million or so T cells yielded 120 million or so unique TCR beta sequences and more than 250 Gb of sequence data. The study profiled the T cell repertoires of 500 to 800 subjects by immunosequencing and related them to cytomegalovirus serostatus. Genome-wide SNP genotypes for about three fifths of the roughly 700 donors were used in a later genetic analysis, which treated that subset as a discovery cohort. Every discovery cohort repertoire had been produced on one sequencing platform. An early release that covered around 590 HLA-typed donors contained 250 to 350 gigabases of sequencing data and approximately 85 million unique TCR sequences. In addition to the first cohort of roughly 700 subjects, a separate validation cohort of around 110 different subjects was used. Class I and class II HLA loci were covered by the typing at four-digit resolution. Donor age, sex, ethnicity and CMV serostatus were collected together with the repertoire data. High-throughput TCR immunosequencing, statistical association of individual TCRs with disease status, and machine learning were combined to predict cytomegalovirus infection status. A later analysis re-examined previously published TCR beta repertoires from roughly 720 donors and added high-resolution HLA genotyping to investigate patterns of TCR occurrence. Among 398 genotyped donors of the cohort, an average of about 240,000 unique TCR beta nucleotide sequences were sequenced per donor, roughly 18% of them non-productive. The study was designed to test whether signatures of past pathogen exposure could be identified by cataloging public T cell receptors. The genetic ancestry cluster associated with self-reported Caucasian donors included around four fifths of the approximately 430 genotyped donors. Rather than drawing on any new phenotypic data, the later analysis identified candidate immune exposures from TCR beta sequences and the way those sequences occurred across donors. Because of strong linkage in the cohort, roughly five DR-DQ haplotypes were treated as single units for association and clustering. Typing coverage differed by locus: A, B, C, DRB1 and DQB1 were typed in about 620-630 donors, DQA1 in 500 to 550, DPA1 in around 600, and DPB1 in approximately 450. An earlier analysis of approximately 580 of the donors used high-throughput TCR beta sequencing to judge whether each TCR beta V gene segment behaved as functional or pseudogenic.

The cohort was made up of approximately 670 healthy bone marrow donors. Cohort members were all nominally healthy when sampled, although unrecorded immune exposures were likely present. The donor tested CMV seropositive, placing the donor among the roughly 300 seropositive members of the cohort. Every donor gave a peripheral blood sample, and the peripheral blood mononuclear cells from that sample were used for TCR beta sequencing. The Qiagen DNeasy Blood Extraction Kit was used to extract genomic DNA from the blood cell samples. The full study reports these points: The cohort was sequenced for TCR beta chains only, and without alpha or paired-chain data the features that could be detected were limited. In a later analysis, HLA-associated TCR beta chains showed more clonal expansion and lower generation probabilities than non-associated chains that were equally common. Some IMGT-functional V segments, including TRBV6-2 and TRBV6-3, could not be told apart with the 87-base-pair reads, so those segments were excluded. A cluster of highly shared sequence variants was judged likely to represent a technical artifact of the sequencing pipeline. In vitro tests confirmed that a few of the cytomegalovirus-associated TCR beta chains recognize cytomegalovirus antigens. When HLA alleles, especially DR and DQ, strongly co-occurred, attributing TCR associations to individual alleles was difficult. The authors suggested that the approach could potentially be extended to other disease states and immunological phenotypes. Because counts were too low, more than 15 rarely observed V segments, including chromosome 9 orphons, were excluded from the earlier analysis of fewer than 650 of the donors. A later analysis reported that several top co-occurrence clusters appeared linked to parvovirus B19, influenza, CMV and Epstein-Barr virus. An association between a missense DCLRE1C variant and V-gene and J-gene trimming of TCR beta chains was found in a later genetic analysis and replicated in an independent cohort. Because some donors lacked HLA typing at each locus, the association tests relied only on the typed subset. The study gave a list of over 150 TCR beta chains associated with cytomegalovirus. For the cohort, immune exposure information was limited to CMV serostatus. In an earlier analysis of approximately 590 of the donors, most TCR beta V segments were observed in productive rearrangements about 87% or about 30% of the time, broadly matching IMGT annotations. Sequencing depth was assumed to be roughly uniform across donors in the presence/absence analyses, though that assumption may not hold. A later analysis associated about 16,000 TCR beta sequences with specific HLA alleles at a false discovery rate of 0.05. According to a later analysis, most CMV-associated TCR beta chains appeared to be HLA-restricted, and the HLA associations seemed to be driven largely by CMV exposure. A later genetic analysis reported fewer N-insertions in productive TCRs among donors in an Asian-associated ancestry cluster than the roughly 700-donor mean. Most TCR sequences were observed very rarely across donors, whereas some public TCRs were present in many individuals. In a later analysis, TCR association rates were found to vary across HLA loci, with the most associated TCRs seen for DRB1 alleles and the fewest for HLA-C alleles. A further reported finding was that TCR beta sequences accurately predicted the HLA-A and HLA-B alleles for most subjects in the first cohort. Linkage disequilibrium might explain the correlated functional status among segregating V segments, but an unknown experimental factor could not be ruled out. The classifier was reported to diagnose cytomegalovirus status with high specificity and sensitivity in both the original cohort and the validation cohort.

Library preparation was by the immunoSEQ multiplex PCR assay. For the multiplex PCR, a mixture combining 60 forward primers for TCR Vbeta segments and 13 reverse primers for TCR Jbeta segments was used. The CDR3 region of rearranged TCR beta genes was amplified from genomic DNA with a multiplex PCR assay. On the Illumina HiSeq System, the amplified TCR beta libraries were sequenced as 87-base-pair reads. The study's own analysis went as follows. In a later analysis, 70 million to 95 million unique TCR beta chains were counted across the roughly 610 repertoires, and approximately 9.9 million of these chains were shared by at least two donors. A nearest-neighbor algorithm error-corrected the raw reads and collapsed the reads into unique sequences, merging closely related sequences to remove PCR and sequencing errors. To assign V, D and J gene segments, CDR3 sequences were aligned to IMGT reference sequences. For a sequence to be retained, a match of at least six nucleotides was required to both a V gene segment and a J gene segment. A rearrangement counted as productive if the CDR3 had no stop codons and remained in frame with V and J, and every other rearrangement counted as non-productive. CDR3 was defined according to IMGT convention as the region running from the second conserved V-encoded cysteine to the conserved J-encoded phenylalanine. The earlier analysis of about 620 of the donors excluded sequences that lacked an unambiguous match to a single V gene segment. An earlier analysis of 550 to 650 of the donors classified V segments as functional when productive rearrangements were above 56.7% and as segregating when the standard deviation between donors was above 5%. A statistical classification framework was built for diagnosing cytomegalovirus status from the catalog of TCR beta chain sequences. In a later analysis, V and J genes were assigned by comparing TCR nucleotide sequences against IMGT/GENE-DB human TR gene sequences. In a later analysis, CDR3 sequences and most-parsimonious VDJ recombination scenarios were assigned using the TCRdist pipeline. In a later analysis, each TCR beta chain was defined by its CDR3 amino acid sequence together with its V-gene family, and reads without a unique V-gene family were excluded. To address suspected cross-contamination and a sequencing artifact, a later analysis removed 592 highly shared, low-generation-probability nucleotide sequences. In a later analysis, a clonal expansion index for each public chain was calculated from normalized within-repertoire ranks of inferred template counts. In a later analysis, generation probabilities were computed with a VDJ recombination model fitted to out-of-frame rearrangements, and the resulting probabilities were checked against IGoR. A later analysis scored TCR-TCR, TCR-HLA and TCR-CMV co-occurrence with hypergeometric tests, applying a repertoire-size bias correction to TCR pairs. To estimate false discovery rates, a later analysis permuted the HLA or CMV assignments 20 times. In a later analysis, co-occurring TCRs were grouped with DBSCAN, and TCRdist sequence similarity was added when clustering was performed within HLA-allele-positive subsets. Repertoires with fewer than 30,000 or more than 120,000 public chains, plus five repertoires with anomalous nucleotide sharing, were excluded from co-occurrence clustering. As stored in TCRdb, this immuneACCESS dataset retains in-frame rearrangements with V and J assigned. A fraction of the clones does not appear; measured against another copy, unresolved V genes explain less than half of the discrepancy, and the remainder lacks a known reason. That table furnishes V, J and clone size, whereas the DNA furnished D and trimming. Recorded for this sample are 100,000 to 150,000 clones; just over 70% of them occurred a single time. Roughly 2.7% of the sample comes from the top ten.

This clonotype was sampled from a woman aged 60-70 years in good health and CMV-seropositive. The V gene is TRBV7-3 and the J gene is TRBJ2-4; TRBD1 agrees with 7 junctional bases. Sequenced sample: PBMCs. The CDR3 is CASSLTGTDKNIQYF. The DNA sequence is TGTGCCAGCAGCTTGACAGGGACAGACAAAAACATTCAGTACTTC.